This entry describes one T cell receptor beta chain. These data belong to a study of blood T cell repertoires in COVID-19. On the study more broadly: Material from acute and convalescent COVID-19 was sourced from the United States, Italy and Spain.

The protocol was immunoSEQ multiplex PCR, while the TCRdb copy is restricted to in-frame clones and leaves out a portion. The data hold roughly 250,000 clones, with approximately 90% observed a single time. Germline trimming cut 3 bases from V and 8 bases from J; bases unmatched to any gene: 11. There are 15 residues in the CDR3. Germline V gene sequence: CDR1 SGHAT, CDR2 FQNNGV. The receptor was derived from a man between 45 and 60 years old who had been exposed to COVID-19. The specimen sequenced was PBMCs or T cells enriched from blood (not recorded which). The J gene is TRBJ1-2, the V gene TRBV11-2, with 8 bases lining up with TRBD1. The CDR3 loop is CASSLGRTGREGYTF. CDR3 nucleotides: TGTGCCAGCAGCTTGGGCCGGACAGGGCGGGAGGGCTACACCTTC.